The 6 T cell receptor beta chains below all came from one sample that was sequenced in a study of T cell changes during pregnancy in multiple sclerosis. The protocol was immunoSEQ multiplex PCR, while the TCRdb copy is restricted to in-frame clones and leaves out a portion. The table records about 47,000 clones, about 92% of them present only once. Sequences were derived from peripheral blood, sampled in the third trimester of pregnancy. Receptors originate from a female donor with multiple sclerosis, enrolled in a pregnancy study.

This clone was seen just once. The J gene is TRBJ2-1, the V gene TRBV27; D perhaps matches TRBD1 (5 bases). Germline CDR1 MNHEY, CDR2 SMNVEV (reference sequence). The CDR3 totals 15 residues. V was pared by 4 bases and J by 5 bases, with 15 bases between. In DNA form, the CDR3 reads TGTGCCAGCAGTTCCGCTTCTAGGGGTAACAATGAGCAGTTCTTC. Translation: CASSSASRGNNEQFF.

This rearrangement joins TRBV5-8 to TRBJ2-7, with D unresolved. This CDR3 is built from 16 residues. Germline V CDR1 and CDR2: SGHTS, YDEGEE. V was clipped by 2 bases and J by 0 bases, with 15 bases between them. The CDR3 region has the DNA TGTGCCAGCAGCTTTTCTCCCGCAGGCAGCTCCTACGAGCAGTACTTC. This sequence encodes CASSFSPAGSSYEQYF.

The CDR3 spells CASSIELAGDYEQFF. DNA of the CDR3: TGTGCCAGTAGTATCGAACTAGCGGGAGATTATGAGCAGTTCTTC. The chain combines TRBV19 with TRBJ2-1; 11 positions match TRBD2. This CDR3 region has 15 residues. Unmatched junction bases numbered 6, after V lost 3 bases and J lost 8 bases. Germline V gene lookup returns CDR1 LNHDA and CDR2 SQIVND (reference sequence).

V and J are TRBV28 and TRBJ1-1, with D unresolved. CDR1 MDHEN and CDR2 SYDVKM come from the germline V gene. CDR3 length equals 16 residues. Trimming removed 4 bases at V and 1 base at J, with 16 bases between. For the CDR3, the DNA is TGTGCCAGCAGTTCCCGCGCGGGGTCGAAGAACACTGAAGCTTTCTTT. As protein: CASSSRAGSKNTEAFF.

The rearrangement links TRBV7-9 to TRBJ2-7; a weak D match, TRBD1 (6 bases). Germline CDR1 reads SEHNR; CDR2 reads FQNEAQ (reference sequence). V lost 5 bases and J 6 bases, leaving 20 bases between the germline ends. The length of the CDR3 is 15 residues. CDR3 sequence reads: CASSPATGPTGEQYF. The CDR3 DNA sequence: TGTGCCAGCAGCCCGGCGACAGGTCCCACAGGCGAGCAGTACTTC.

The chain uses TRBV19 and TRBJ2-1, with 8 nucleotides matching TRBD2. CDR3 length: 15 residues. Germline V CDR1 and CDR2: LNHDA, SQIVND (reference sequence). V was clipped by 4 bases and J by 1 base; unmatched bases: 3. CDR3 sequence: CASSRLARSYNEQFF. The CDR3 nucleotides read TGTGCCAGTAGTAGACTAGCGAGATCCTACAATGAGCAGTTCTTC.